Given below is one TCR beta chain in context. The antigen is undetermined. This entry belongs to a study of identical twins. V lost 4 bases and J 0 bases, leaving 12 bases between the germline ends. The germline V gene has CDR1 MGHRA and CDR2 YSYEKL. This CDR3 is built from 15 residues. TCRdb re-analysed the 5' RACE reads in MiXCR, keeping a single row per CDR3 protein. Here the sample spans around 1.7 million distinct CDR3 sequences, under 35% being singletons. Findings and limits, study-wide: Modelling underestimated the level of out-of-frame TCR alpha sharing observed in monozygotic twins.

The TCR originated in a newborn girl in good health. The source material was cord blood. The chain employs TRBV4-1 and TRBJ1-1; possibly TRBD1 for D (6 bases). CDR3 sequence (DNA): TGCGCCAGCAGCCTGATGGACAGTTTGAACACTGAAGCTTTCTTT. It specifies CASSLMDSLNTEAFF.